The 10 T cell receptor beta chains below come from one sample, sequenced in a study of T cell repertoires in aging, cancer and after chemotherapy. TCR beta rearrangements were amplified from peripheral blood genomic DNA. Rearranged V-D-J TRB sequences were amplified with a mixed TRB-A/B primer pool. TCRdb recomputed calls from the multiplex PCR reads with MiXCR, one row per CDR3 protein. The top ten clones hold about an eighth of a sample with some 9,300 distinct CDR3 sequences, around 22% of them seen once. Sequenced sample: blood. The receptors here all came from a human donor with a blood cancer. The donor label of this sample is uncertain.

The chain couples TRBV20-1 to TRBJ2-7; the match to TRBD2 covers 9 bases. CDR3 length equals 16 residues. CDR1 and CDR2 from the germline V gene are DFQATT and SNEGSKA (reference sequence). V dropped 4 bases and J dropped 1; count of bases not matched to a gene: 11. The CDR3 DNA sequence: TGCAGTGCTATTCCGGCCACTAGCGGGTGGTCCTACGAGCAGTACTTC. It specifies CSAIPATSGWSYEQYF.

This clonotype turned up a few times. The rearrangement links TRBV5-1 to TRBJ1-1; tentative D call: TRBD1 (6 bases). CDR1 and CDR2 from the germline V gene are SGHRS and YFSETQ. CDR3 size: 15 residues. V was shortened by 0 bases and J by 4 bases, with 13 bases between the two germline ends. The CDR3 sequence is CASSLEGRGGTEAFF. CDR3 in DNA: TGCGCCAGCAGCTTGGAGGGCAGGGGAGGCACTGAAGCTTTCTTT.

The rearrangement uses TRBV10-1 and TRBJ2-3, with D possibly matching TRBD2 (5 bases). This CDR3 has 18 residues. Deletions cut 0 bases from V and 3 bases from J, with 19 bases between. Germline V gene data show CDR1 as WNHNN and CDR2 as SYGVQD (reference sequence). The CDR3 DNA is TGCGCCAGCAGTGAGTCGAGGTCGGGGTTCGTAGTAACAGATACGCAGTATTTT. Its translation: CASSESRSGFVVTDTQYF.

By its share, this clonotype is medium-sized. The rearrangement links TRBV6-5 to TRBJ2-5; 9 positions match TRBD2. In germline, CDR1 is MNHEY, CDR2 SVGAGI. Trimming removed 5 bases from V and 4 bases from J; junction bases left unmatched: 5. There are 14 residues in the CDR3. The CDR3 sequence: CASSIAGEGETQYF. Written as DNA, the CDR3 is TGTGCCAGCAGTATAGCGGGGGAGGGAGAGACCCAGTACTTC.

Concerning this clonotype: A read error may be the cause here, since a much bigger clone is one base away. This chain connects TRBV7-6 to TRBJ2-5; D possibly corresponds to TRBD2 (5 bases). The germline CDR1 and CDR2 sequences are SGHVS and FNYEAQ. Trimming cost V 5 bases and J 5 bases, with 15 bases left between them. The CDR3 totals 14 residues. CDR3 in amino acids: CASSASWNWETQYF. The CDR3 nucleotides are TGTGCCAGCAGCGCTAGCTGGAATTGGGAGACCCAGTACTTC.

By its share, this clonotype is medium-sized. CDR3 residues: CASTLGGTGTSGISYNEQFF. The CDR3 DNA is TGTGCCAGCACCCTGGGTGGGACAGGGACTAGCGGCATCTCCTACAATGAGCAGTTCTTC. The chain uses TRBV12-3 or TRBV12-4 and TRBJ2-1; 11 bases are a match to TRBD2. This CDR3 spans 20 amino acids. V shed 7 bases, J shed 0 bases, and the junction held 17 bases outside the gene matches.

This clonotype has only a few counts. The chain recombines TRBV6-1 with TRBJ1-5, with 11 bases matching TRBD1. CDR3 length equals 15 residues. Germline trimming cut 4 bases from V and 4 bases from J; bases unmatched to any gene: 3. Germline V gene data show CDR1 as MNHNS and CDR2 as SASEGT. CDR3 DNA sequence: TGTGCCAGCAGTGTGGACAGGGGGCGAAATCAGCCCCAGCATTTT. This gives the protein CASSVDRGRNQPQHF.

In its sample, this clonotype is medium-sized (0.01 to 0.1%). V gene TRBV7-6 combines with J gene TRBJ2-3; D may be TRBD2 (6 bases). V was shortened by 5 bases and J by 4 bases, with 16 bases between the two germline ends. CDR1 SGHVS and CDR2 FNYEAQ come from the germline V gene. There are 15 residues in the CDR3. In nucleotides, the CDR3 is TGTGCCAGCAGCGCGAGCGGGTGGGGGGCAGATACGCAGTATTTT. Protein product: CASSASGWGADTQYF.

Only a few counts were recorded for this clonotype. J is TRBJ2-3 and V is TRBV12-3 or TRBV12-4; 8 positions agree with TRBD2. J was trimmed by 5 bases and V by 6 bases; bases with no gene match: 10. The CDR3 has 15 amino acids. The CDR3 sequence is CASSLTGTRGDTQYF. DNA for the CDR3: TGTGCCAGCAGCCTAACCGGGACTAGGGGAGATACGCAGTATTTT.

This clonotype was detected only once. V gene TRBV9 combines with J gene TRBJ2-2; 7 bases fit TRBD2. Trimming cost V 1 base and J 3 bases; bases outside gene matches: 6. From germline, CDR1 is SGDLS and CDR2 YYNGEE. The CDR3 sequence is 16 residues long. The CDR3 sequence is CASSVPAGVDTGELFF. The CDR3 coding sequence is TGTGCCAGCAGCGTACCGGCGGGAGTAGACACCGGGGAGCTGTTTTTT.